This TCR beta chain was obtained from a study of cytomegalovirus exposure and HLA in healthy donors. Study outcomes and limitations: Specificity for CMV antigens was confirmed in vitro for a few of the CMV-associated chains.

As concerns this clone: Its specificity is unknown.

The CDR3 consists of 13 residues. Germline V gene sequence: CDR1 MNHEY, CDR2 SVGAGI. Trimming cost V 8 bases and J 1 base, with 9 bases left between them. Assay: immunoSEQ multiplex PCR; the TCRdb copy retains only in-frame clones and omits some. The table lists about 160,000 clones, roughly 91% of them singletons. This sequence was found in a man aged 18 to 29 in good health and CMV-seropositive. This sequence joins TRBV6-5 and TRBJ1-3, with D unresolved. Sample: PBMCs. The CDR3 coding sequence is TGTGCCAGCCTCAGTATTTCTGGAAACACCATATATTTT. It specifies CASLSISGNTIYF.